The T cell receptor beta chain described here comes from a study of T cell repertoires in ileal Crohn's disease. TCRB immunosequencing input was around 540 nanograms of biopsy DNA per sample. The table came from immunoSEQ multiplex PCR; TCRdb's copy has only in-frame clones and leaves some out. Of thousands of clones in the sample, roughly 84% were seen once. Comments on this clone: Its antigen is currently unknown.

Whole-study findings and limits: Clonal expansions were more frequent in active smokers than non-smokers at surgery.

Germline CDR1 reads SGDLS; CDR2 reads YYNGEE. The CDR3 has 14 residues. V lost 6 bases and J lost 0; bases outside the gene matches: 3. J is TRBJ2-1 and V is TRBV9; TRBD2 aligns across 7 bases. The receptor's source is an adult with Crohn's disease. Source material: ileal tissue. The CDR3 protein is CASTAGDSYNEQFF. DNA of the CDR3: TGTGCCAGCACCGCGGGAGACTCCTACAATGAGCAGTTCTTC.